The TCR beta chain described here comes from a study of cytotoxic CD8 clonotypes in ibrutinib-treated CLL. Assay: immunoSEQ multiplex PCR; the TCRdb copy retains only in-frame clones and omits some. The data contain 55,000 to 80,000 clones, about nine tenths of them singletons. Study-level results: Sampling times differed between sustained-remission and progressing patients.

As to this clone: Its target is not known.

Source: PBMCs, taken after 12 months of ibrutinib treatment. The sequence derives from a human donor with chronic lymphocytic leukemia.

CDR3 sequence reads: CASSSFRDSTDTQYF. The CDR3 nucleotides read TGTGCCAGCAGCTCATTCCGGGATTCCACAGATACGCAGTATTTT. This rearrangement joins TRBV7-9 to TRBJ2-3; a possible D gene is TRBD2 (5 bases). The V end was cut by 4 bases, the J end by 2 bases, with 13 bases between. This CDR3 is 15 amino acids long. Per the germline V gene, CDR1 is SEHNR and CDR2 is FQNEAQ (reference sequence). Using reference TRBV7-9 and TRBJ2-3 for the parts outside the CDR3, the full variable domain is DTGVSQNPRHKITKRGQNVTFRCDPISEHNRLYWYRQTLGQGPEFLTYFQNEAQLEKSRLLSDRFSAERPKGSFSTLEIQRTEQGDSAMYLCASSSFRDSTDTQYFGPGTRLTVL.